This TCR beta chain was recorded in a study of blood T cell repertoires in COVID-19. Per the authors' pipeline: Nucleated cell counts were estimated from reference gene primer amplification. Some clones are missing from TCRdb's copy, which holds only in-frame ones; the method was immunoSEQ multiplex PCR. The V and J calls and clone size were taken over from that table, and D and trimming were inferred from the DNA. Among hundreds of thousands of clones listed, 65% to 90% were seen once. The CDR3 covers 15 residues. The ends were cut back, 1 base at V and 4 bases at J, with 13 bases in the middle. Germline V lookup: CDR1 LNHDA, CDR2 SQIVND (reference sequence). Study members were between about 18 and 90 years old and lived in fewer than 30 US regions.

This chain connects TRBV19 to TRBJ1-1, with D perhaps matching TRBD1 (5 bases). The clonotype originates from a man aged 25 to 40 who had recovered from COVID-19. Sample: PBMCs or T cells enriched from blood (not recorded which). The CDR3 is CASSIGGGRVTEAFF. CDR3 DNA sequence: TGTGCCAGTAGTATAGGCGGGGGAAGGGTCACTGAAGCTTTCTTT.